Below are 3 T cell receptor beta chains sequenced from a single sample in a study of blood T cell repertoires in COVID-19. Clones were read by immunoSEQ multiplex PCR, and TCRdb kept only the in-frame ones, dropping some. Of around 320,000 clones detected, 65% to 90% appear once; the ten largest clones hold just over 7%. The sample consisted of peripheral blood. The source of these receptors is a human donor in a cohort sampled during active COVID-19.

The chain carries TRBV6-5 and TRBJ2-7; D is perhaps TRBD1 (6 bases). The germline CDR1 and CDR2 sequences are MNHEY and SVGAGI. With 6 bases removed from V and 7 bases from J, the gap between germline ends came to 13 bases. The CDR3 is 12 residues long. For the CDR3, the DNA is TGTGCCAGCAGCACAGGGCCGGGAGAGCAGTACTTC. Its translation: CASSTGPGEQYF.

J is TRBJ2-1 and V is TRBV27, with D possibly TRBD2 on 7 matching bases. The CDR3 length is 12 residues. The germline V and J ends were trimmed by 10 bases and 7 bases, with 14 bases remaining between them. The germline V gene encodes CDR1 MNHEY and CDR2 SMNVEV (reference sequence). This CDR3 reads CAIRGAGNEQFF. CDR3 bases: TGTGCCATCCGGGGGGCGGGGAATGAGCAGTTCTTC.

V usage is TRBV7-9 and J usage is TRBJ2-3, with D tentatively TRBD1 (5 bases). The CDR3 has 15 amino acids. With 3 bases removed from V and 5 bases from J, the gap between germline ends came to 15 bases. Germline CDR1 reads SEHNR; CDR2 reads FQNEAQ (reference sequence). Here the CDR3 reads CASSLGPQGEDTQYF. CDR3 DNA: TGTGCCAGCAGCTTGGGTCCCCAGGGCGAAGATACGCAGTATTTT. The complete variable domain, with remaining parts taken from reference TRBV7-9 and TRBJ2-3, reads DTGVSQNPRHKITKRGQNVTFRCDPISEHNRLYWYRQTLGQGPEFLTYFQNEAQLEKSRLLSDRFSAERPKGSFSTLEIQRTEQGDSAMYLCASSLGPQGEDTQYFGPGTRLTVL.